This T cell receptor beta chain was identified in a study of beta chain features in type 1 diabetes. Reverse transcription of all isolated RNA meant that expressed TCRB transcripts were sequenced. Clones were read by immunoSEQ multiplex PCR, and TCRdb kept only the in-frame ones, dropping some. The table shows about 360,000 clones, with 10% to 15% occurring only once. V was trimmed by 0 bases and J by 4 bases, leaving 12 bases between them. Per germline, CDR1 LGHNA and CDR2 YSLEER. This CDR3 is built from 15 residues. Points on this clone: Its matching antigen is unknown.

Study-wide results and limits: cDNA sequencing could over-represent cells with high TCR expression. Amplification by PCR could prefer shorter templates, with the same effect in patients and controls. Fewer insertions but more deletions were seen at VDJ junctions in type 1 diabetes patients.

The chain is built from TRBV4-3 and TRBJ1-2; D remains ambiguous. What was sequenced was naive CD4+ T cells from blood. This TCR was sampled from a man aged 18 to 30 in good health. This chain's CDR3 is CASSQDADYSYGYTF. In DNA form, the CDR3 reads TGCGCCAGCAGCCAAGATGCGGATTACTCCTATGGCTACACCTTC.